The TCR beta chain described here comes from a study of T cell repertoires in cytomegalovirus infection. Study in general: Recently identified HLA-C-restricted CMV epitopes were used, and well-studied HLA-B-restricted CMV epitopes were used as well.

Germline CDR1 reads SEHNR; CDR2 reads FQNEAQ (reference sequence). The length of the CDR3 is 14 residues. J lost 0 bases, V lost 8 bases, and 6 bases had no gene match. From the reads, TCRdb called clonotypes with MiXCR, one entry per CDR3 protein. The table has about 900,000 distinct CDR3 sequences, less than 40% seen once. About this clonotype: Its antigen is unidentified.

The sequence was collected from a human donor in good health (CMV status not recorded). Some clones in this sample may be carry-over from other donors' samples. J is TRBJ1-1 and V is TRBV7-9, with 7 positions matching TRBD1. Sequences were derived from cultured CD8+ T cells from PBMCs, sampled from culture after CMV antigen stimulation. The CDR3 DNA sequence: TGTGCCAGCGCCCCGGGACAGATGAACACTGAAGCTTTCTTT. This translates into CASAPGQMNTEAFF.